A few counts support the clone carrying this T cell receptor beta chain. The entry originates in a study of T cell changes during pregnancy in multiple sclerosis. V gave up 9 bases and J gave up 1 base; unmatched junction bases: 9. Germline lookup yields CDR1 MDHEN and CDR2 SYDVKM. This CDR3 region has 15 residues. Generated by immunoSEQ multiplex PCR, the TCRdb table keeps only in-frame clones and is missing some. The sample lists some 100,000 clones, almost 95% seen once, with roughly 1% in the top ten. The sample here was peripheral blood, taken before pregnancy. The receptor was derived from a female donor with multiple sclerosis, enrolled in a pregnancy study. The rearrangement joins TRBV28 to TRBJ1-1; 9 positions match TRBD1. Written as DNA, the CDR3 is TGTGCCAGTATTCTACAGGGGGCAAGGAACACTGAAGCTTTCTTT. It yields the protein CASILQGARNTEAFF. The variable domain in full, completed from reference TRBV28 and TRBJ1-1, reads DVKVTQSSRYLVKRTGEKVFLECVQDMDHENMFWYRQDPGLGLRLIYFSYDVKMKEKGDIPEGYSVSREKKERFSLILESASTNQTSMYLCASILQGARNTEAFFGQGTRLTVV.